This T cell receptor (beta chain) appears in the sequencing data of a study of cytomegalovirus exposure and HLA in healthy donors. Notes on the study in general: It was reportedly the case that the classifier diagnosed cytomegalovirus status with high specificity and sensitivity. Among TCR beta chains of equal frequency, HLA-associated ones were more clonally expanded in a later analysis.

As concerns this clone: What it recognizes is unknown.

With 60 Vbeta and 13 Jbeta primers, the PCR was carried out. The data were produced by immunoSEQ multiplex PCR, yet TCRdb's version contains in-frame clones alone and is incomplete. The table records fewer than 200,000 clones, about 75% of them present only once. Trimming took 0 bases from V and 2 from J, leaving 10 bases between them. The germline CDR1 and CDR2 sequences are SGHRS and YFSETQ. The CDR3 has 15 amino acids. Input material: PBMCs. The origin of this receptor is a male donor in good health and CMV-seronegative. The rearrangement uses TRBV5-1 and TRBJ2-3; maybe TRBD2 (6 bases). CDR3 protein: CASSLAGGATDTQYF. CDR3 in DNA: TGCGCCAGCAGCTTGGCGGGCGGGGCCACAGATACGCAGTATTTT.